This T cell receptor beta chain was identified in a study of shared clonotypes between healthy human individuals. About the research overall: For every donor, three CD4 naive, three CD4 memory, two CD8 naive and one CD8 memory plates were used.

J gave up 7 bases and V 6 bases, and 5 bases lay outside the gene matches. This CDR3 comprises 13 residues. Germline values: CDR1 MNHEY, CDR2 SMNVEV (reference sequence). The study's findings and limits: Some clonotypes were shared by all four sorted-subset donors, while others were not shared. The non-shared ones had lower generation probabilities than the shared ones.

The sample holds a few counts of this clone. Its antigen is currently unknown. Data came from immunoSEQ multiplex PCR; TCRdb stores just in-frame clones and leaves some out. The sample yields some 1.1 million clones, approximately 77% seen once. This TCR was recovered from a young man in good health. Some clones in this sample may be carry-over from other donors' samples. Sequenced: memory CD4+ T cells from PBMCs. Subset meaning: CD45RA-negative fraction. This chain links TRBV27 with TRBJ1-5, with 8 bases fitting TRBD1. CDR3 in DNA: TGTGCCAGCAGGGTAACAGGGGGACAGCCCCAGCATTTT. This encodes CASRVTGGQPQHF.